Listed below are T cell receptor beta chains from one sample, sequenced in a study of blood T cells in healthy people across ages. TCRdb re-derived calls from the 5' RACE reads in MiXCR, one entry per CDR3 protein. The sample has roughly 800,000 distinct CDR3 sequences; 20% to 30% are singletons. This same sample was also part of a study on T cells of mothers and their children.

The sample consisted of blood. The source of these receptors is a boy between 10 and 17 years old in good health. The CDR3 runs from the conserved cysteine through the conserved F or W. D genes are given only for firm matches. Rows may omit the clone size; those that give it use once, few, many or a size class.

- | TRBJ1-4 | few | TRBV5-1 | CASSTDGSTNEKLFF | TGCGCCAGCAGCACTGACGGCTCGACTAATGAAAAACTGTTTTTT
TRBD1 | TRBJ1-3 | - | TRBV6-5 | CASSSSGGTGNTIYF | TGTGCCAGCTCCTCCTCAGGGGGTACAGGAAACACCATATATTTT
- | TRBJ2-1 | few | TRBV20-1 | CSARGLQLNNEQFF | TGCAGTGCTAGGGGATTGCAGCTTAACAATGAGCAGTTCTTC
TRBD1 | TRBJ2-6 | few | TRBV10-3 | CAISVSGGPPGANVLTF | TGTGCCATCAGTGTATCAGGGGGTCCCCCTGGGGCCAACGTCCTGACTTTC
- | TRBJ1-4 | - | TRBV5-1 | CASSSGGTNEKLFF | TGCGCCAGCAGCTCGGGGGGAACTAATGAAAAACTGTTTTTT
- | TRBJ2-7 | - | TRBV15 | CATSRERRHEQYF | TGTGCCACCAGCAGAGAGCGAAGGCACGAGCAGTACTTC
TRBD1 | TRBJ2-1 | - | TRBV6-6 | CASSWTGYSEQFF | TGTGCCAGCAGTTGGACAGGGTACAGTGAGCAGTTCTTC
- | TRBJ2-5 | - | TRBV6-2/TRBV6-3 | CASGEQYQETQYF | TGTGCCAGCGGGGAACAGTACCAAGAGACCCAGTACTTC
TRBD1 | TRBJ2-1 | - | TRBV12-3/TRBV12-4 | CASSFGTESNEQFF | TGTGCCAGCAGTTTTGGGACAGAATCCAATGAGCAGTTCTTC
- | TRBJ1-1 | - | TRBV6-5 | CASRVGYVNTEAFF | TGTGCCAGCAGGGTAGGGTACGTGAACACTGAAGCTTTCTTT
- | TRBJ2-5 | - | TRBV5-1 | CASSPVAGSRETQYF | TGCGCCAGCAGCCCGGTCGCGGGGTCCAGAGAGACCCAGTACTTC
- | TRBJ1-2 | few | TRBV6-6 | CASSYSHLHYGYTF | TGTGCCAGCAGTTACTCGCATCTACACTATGGCTACACCTTC
TRBD1 | TRBJ2-7 | - | TRBV27 | CASSPGQVTHYEQYF | TGTGCCAGCAGCCCGGGACAGGTAACCCACTACGAGCAGTACTTC
- | TRBJ2-7 | few | TRBV20-1 | CSGRQASSYEQYF | TGCAGTGGTCGACAGGCGAGCTCCTACGAGCAGTACTTC
- | TRBJ2-3 | - | TRBV5-1 | CASSLGGRLDTQYF | TGCGCCAGCAGCTTGGGGGGTCGGTTAGATACGCAGTATTTT
TRBD1 | TRBJ2-3 | - | TRBV24-1 | CATSDRQGSTQYF | TGTGCTACCTCAGATCGACAGGGGAGTACGCAGTATTTT
- | TRBJ2-7 | few | TRBV7-8 | CASSFINKPGNEQYF | TGTGCCAGCAGCTTCATAAACAAGCCCGGGAATGAGCAGTACTTC
- | TRBJ1-6 | few | TRBV7-2 | CASSSLLDRSYSPLHF | TGTGCCAGCAGCTCCCTACTCGACCGATCTTATTCACCCCTCCACTTT
- | TRBJ2-5 | - | TRBV24-1 | CATSDQWARETQYF | TGTGCCACCAGTGATCAATGGGCTAGGGAGACCCAGTACTTC
TRBD1 | TRBJ2-1 | few | TRBV29-1 | CSITGVREQFF | TGCAGCATTACAGGGGTCAGGGAGCAGTTCTTC
- | TRBJ2-7 | - | TRBV7-9 | CASSSMNYEQYF | TGTGCCAGCAGCTCTATGAACTACGAGCAGTACTTC
- | TRBJ2-7 | few | TRBV5-1 | CASSSDKPYEQYF | TGCGCCAGCAGCTCGGACAAACCCTACGAGCAGTACTTC
- | TRBJ2-2 | few | TRBV7-7 | CASSWGAGTSTGELFF | TGTGCTAGCAGCTGGGGGGCAGGGACGAGCACCGGGGAGCTGTTTTTT
TRBD1 | TRBJ2-7 | - | TRBV5-1 | CASSARDSPSYEQYF | TGCGCCAGCAGCGCCCGGGACAGTCCCTCCTACGAGCAGTACTTC
- | TRBJ2-1 | - | TRBV11-2 | CASSSPHLQEQFF | TGTGCCAGCAGCTCCCCGCACCTCCAAGAGCAGTTCTTC
TRBD2 | TRBJ2-1 | - | TRBV29-1 | CSVEGVGLAGVNEQFF | TGCAGCGTTGAGGGGGTAGGACTAGCGGGGGTTAATGAGCAGTTCTTC
- | TRBJ1-1 | - | TRBV10-3 | CAISDLVNTEAFF | TGTGCCATCAGTGATTTGGTAAACACTGAAGCTTTCTTT
- | TRBJ2-7 | few | TRBV29-1 | CSVEGGLEAEQYF | TGCAGCGTTGAAGGGGGGCTTGAAGCCGAGCAGTACTTC
TRBD2 | TRBJ2-5 | few | TRBV9 | CASSAAGFGETQYF | TGTGCCAGCAGCGCAGCGGGGTTCGGGGAGACCCAGTACTTC
TRBD2 | TRBJ2-2 | - | TRBV10-2 | CASSSGTRVVRELFF | TGCGCCAGCAGTTCCGGGACTAGGGTGGTACGGGAGCTGTTTTTT
TRBD2 | TRBJ2-5 | - | TRBV12-3/TRBV12-4 | CASSYTLAGGQETQYF | TGTGCCAGCAGTTATACTCTAGCGGGGGGGCAAGAGACCCAGTACTTC
- | TRBJ2-1 | - | TRBV2 | CASEKDTLDEQFF | TGTGCCAGCGAAAAGGACACATTGGATGAGCAGTTCTTC
- | TRBJ2-6 | - | TRBV9 | CASSVASSGANVLTF | TGTGCCAGCAGCGTAGCTAGCTCTGGGGCCAACGTCCTGACTTTC
TRBD2 | TRBJ2-3 | - | TRBV29-1 | CSVEGGGNTDTQYF | TGCAGCGTTGAAGGGGGGGGTAACACAGATACGCAGTATTTT
- | TRBJ1-1 | - | TRBV29-1 | CSHTRNTEAFF | TGCAGCCACACACGGAACACTGAAGCTTTCTTT
- | TRBJ2-1 | - | TRBV7-2 | CASSFTGNTQREQFF | TGTGCCAGCAGCTTTACAGGAAACACTCAACGTGAGCAGTTCTTC
TRBD1 | TRBJ2-7 | - | TRBV7-9 | CASSYGQGGHEQYF | TGTGCCAGCAGCTATGGACAGGGGGGCCACGAGCAGTACTTC
- | TRBJ1-3 | few | TRBV12-3/TRBV12-4 | CASSRTASGNTIYF | TGTGCCAGCAGTCGGACGGCCTCTGGAAACACCATATATTTT